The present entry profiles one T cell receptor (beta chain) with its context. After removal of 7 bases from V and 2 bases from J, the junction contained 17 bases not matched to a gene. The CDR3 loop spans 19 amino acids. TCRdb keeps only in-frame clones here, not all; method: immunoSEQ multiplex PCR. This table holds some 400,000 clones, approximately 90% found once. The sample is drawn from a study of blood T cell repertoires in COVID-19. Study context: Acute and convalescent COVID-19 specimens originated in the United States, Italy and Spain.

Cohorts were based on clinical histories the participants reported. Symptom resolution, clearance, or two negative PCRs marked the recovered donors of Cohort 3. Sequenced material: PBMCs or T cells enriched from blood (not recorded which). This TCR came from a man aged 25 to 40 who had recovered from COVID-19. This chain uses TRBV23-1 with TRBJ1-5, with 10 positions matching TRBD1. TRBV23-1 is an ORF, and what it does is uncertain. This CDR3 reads CASTPPRQGAGVGNQPQHF. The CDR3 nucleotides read TGCGCCAGCACTCCCCCCCGACAGGGGGCCGGGGTGGGCAATCAGCCCCAGCATTTT.